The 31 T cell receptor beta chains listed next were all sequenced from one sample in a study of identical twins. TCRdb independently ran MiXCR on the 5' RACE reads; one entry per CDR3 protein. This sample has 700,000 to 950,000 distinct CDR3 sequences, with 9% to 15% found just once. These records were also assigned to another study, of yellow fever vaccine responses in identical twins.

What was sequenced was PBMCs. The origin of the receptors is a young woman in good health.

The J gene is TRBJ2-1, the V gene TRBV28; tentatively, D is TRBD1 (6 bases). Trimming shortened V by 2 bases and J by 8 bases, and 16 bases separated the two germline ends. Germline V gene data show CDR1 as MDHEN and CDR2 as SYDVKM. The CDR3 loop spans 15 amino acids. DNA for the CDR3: TGTGCCAGCAGTTTAGGGGGCGCCGGAAGGGATGAGCAGTTCTTC. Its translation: CASSLGGAGRDEQFF. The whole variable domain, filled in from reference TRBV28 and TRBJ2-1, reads DVKVTQSSRYLVKRTGEKVFLECVQDMDHENMFWYRQDPGLGLRLIYFSYDVKMKEKGDIPEGYSVSREKKERFSLILESASTNQTSMYLCASSLGGAGRDEQFFGPGTRLTVL.

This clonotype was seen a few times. The CDR3 sequence: CASSPPVGSYGYTF. The DNA for the CDR3 is TGTGCCAGCAGTCCCCCGGTCGGTAGCTATGGCTACACCTTC. The gene calls are TRBV12-3 or TRBV12-4 and TRBJ1-2; D gene uncertain. Trimming cost V 5 bases and J 4 bases, with 14 bases left between them. The CDR3 runs 14 residues.

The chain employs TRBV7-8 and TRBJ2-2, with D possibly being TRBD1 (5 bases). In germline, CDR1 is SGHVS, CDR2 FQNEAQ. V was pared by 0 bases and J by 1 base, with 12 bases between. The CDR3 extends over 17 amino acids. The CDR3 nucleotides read TGTGCCAGCAGCTTAGCTCTGATAGGGGAGAACACCGGGGAGCTGTTTTTT. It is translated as CASSLALIGENTGELFF.

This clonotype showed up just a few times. In DNA, the CDR3 is TGCAGCGTTGAAGTACTAGTTGTTTACAATGAGCAGTTCTTC. Its translation is CSVEVLVVYNEQFF. The chain recombines TRBV29-1 with TRBJ2-1; the D gene is possibly TRBD2 (5 bases). V was pared by 1 base and J by 4 bases, with 11 bases between. The CDR3 is 14 amino acids. The germline V gene encodes CDR1 SQVTM and CDR2 ANQGSEA.

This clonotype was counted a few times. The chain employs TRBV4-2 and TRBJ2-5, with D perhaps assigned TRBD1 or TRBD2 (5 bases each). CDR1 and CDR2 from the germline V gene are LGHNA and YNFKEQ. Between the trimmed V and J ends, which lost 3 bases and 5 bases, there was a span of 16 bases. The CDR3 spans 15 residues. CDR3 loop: CASSQRGLSGETQYF. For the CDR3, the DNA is TGTGCCAGCAGCCAGAGGGGATTGTCCGGGGAGACCCAGTACTTC.

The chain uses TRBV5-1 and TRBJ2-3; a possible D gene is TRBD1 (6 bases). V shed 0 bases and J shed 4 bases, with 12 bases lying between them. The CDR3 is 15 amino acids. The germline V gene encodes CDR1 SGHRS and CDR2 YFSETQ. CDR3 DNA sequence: TGCGCCAGCAGCTTGGAGGGGGTTGGTGCAGATACGCAGTATTTT. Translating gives CASSLEGVGADTQYF.

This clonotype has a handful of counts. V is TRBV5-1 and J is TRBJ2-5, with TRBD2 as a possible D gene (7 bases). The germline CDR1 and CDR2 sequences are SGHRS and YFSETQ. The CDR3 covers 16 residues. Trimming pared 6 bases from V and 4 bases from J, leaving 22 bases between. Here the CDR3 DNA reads TGCGCCAGCAAAGGGGGGGTGGTATCGGCTGGAGAGACCCAGTACTTC. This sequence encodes CASKGGVVSAGETQYF.

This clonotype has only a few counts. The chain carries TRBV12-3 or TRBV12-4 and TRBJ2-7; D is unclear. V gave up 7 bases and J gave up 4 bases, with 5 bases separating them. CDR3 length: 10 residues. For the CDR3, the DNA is TGTGCCAGCAAGCTTTACGAGCAGTACTTC. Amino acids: CASKLYEQYF.

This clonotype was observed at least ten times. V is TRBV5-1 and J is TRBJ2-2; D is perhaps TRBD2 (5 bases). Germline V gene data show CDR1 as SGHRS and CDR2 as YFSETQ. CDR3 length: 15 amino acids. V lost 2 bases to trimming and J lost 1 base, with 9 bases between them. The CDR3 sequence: CASSFTGENTGELFF. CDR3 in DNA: TGCGCCAGCAGCTTCACCGGGGAGAACACCGGGGAGCTGTTTTTT.

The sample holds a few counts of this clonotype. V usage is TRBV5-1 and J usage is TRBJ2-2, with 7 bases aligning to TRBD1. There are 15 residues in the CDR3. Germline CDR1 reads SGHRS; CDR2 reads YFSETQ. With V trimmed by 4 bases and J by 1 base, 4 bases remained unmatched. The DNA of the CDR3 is TGCGCCAGCAGCACTGACAGGGTGAACACCGGGGAGCTGTTTTTT. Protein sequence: CASSTDRVNTGELFF.

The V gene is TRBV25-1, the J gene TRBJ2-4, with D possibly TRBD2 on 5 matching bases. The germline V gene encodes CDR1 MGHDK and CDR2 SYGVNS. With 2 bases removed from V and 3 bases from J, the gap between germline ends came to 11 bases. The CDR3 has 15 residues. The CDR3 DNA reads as TGTGCCAGCAGTGAAGTGAGGGTTGGCAAAAACATTCAGTACTTC. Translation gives CASSEVRVGKNIQYF.

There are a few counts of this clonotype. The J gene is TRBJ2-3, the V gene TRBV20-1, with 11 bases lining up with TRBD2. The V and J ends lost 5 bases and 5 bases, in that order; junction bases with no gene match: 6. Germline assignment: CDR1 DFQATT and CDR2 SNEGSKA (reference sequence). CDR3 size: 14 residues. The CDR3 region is CSASLAGVQDTQYF. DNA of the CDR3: TGCAGTGCTTCACTAGCGGGAGTACAAGATACGCAGTATTTT.

Written as DNA, the CDR3 is TGTGCCAGCAGCGGCCCTGTAGGGACCCTATCCAGACGGGATACGCAGTATTTT. This translates into CASSGPVGTLSRRDTQYF. The chain carries TRBV9 and TRBJ2-3; D assignment may be TRBD1 or TRBD2 (5 bases each). The CDR3 contains 18 residues. V lost 3 bases and J lost 6, with 26 bases in between. Per germline, CDR1 SGDLS and CDR2 YYNGEE. The full variable domain, with the rest looked up from reference TRBV9 and TRBJ2-3, is DSGVTQTPKHLITATGQRVTLRCSPRSGDLSVYWYQQSLDQGLQFLIQYYNGEERAKGNILERFSAQQFPDLHSELNLSSLELGDSALYFCASSGPVGTLSRRDTQYFGPGTRLTVL.

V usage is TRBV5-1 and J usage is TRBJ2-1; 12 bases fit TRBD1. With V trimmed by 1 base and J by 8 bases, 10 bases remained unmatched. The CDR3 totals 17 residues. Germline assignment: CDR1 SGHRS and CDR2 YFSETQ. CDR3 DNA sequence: TGCGCCAGCAGCTTGCCCCAACCCGGGACAGGGGGCGATGAGCAGTTCTTC. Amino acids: CASSLPQPGTGGDEQFF.

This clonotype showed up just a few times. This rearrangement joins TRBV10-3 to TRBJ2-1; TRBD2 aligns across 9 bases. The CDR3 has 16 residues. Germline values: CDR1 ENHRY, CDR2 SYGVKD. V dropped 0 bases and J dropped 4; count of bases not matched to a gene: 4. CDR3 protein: CAISESITSGYNEQFF. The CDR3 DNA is TGTGCCATCAGTGAGTCGATCACTAGCGGGTACAATGAGCAGTTCTTC.

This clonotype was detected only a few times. CDR3 in DNA: TGCGCCAGCAGCTTGGCCCAGGTGTCGATCACAGATACGCAGTATTTT. Translation: CASSLAQVSITDTQYF. The chain joins TRBV5-1 to TRBJ2-3, with D uncertain. Trimming shortened V by 0 bases and J by 2 bases, and 13 bases separated the two germline ends. This CDR3 region has 16 residues. CDR1 is SGHRS, CDR2 YFSETQ, per germline. Combining the CDR3 with reference TRBV5-1 and TRBJ2-3 gives the whole variable domain KAGVTQTPRYLIKTRGQQVTLSCSPISGHRSVSWYQQTPGQGLQFLFEYFSETQRNKGNFPGRFSGRQFSNSRSEMNVSTLELGDSALYLCASSLAQVSITDTQYFGPGTRLTVL.

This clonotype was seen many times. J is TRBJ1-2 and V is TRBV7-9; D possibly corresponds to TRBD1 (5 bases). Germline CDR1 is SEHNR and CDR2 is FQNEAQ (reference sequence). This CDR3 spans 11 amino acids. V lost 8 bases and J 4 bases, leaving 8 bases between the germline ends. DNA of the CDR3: TGTGCCAGCGGGGGGACCTATGGCTACACCTTC. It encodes CASGGTYGYTF. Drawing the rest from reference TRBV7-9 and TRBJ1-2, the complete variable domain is DTGVSQNPRHKITKRGQNVTFRCDPISEHNRLYWYRQTLGQGPEFLTYFQNEAQLEKSRLLSDRFSAERPKGSFSTLEIQRTEQGDSAMYLCASGGTYGYTFGSGTRLTVV.

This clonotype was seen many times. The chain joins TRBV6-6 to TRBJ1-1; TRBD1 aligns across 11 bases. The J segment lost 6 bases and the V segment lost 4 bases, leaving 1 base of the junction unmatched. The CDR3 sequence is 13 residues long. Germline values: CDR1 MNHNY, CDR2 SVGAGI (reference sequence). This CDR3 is CASSWTGGSEAFF. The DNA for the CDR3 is TGTGCCAGCAGTTGGACAGGGGGCTCTGAAGCTTTCTTT.

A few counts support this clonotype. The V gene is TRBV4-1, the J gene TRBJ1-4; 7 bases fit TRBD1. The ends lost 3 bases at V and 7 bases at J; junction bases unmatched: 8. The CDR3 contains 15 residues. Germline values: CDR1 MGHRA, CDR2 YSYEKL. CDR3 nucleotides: TGCGCCAGCAGCCACCCCGGGACAGAGGGTGAAAAACTGTTTTTT. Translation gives CASSHPGTEGEKLFF.

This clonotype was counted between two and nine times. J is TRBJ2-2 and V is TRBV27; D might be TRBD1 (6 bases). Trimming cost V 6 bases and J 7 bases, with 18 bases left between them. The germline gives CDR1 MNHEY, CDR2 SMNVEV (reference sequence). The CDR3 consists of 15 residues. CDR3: CASSDYNRADGELFF. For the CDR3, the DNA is TGTGCCAGCAGCGACTACAACAGGGCTGACGGGGAGCTGTTTTTT.

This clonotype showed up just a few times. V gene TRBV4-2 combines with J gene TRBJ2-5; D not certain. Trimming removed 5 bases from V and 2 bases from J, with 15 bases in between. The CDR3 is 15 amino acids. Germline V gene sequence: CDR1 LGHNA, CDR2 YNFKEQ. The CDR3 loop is CASSTQDVRQETQYF. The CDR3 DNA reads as TGTGCCAGCAGCACTCAGGACGTTAGGCAAGAGACCCAGTACTTC.

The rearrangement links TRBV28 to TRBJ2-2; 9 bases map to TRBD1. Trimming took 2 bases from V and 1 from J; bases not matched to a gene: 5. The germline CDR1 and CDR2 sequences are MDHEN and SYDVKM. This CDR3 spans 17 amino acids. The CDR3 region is CASSLPPGQGNTGELFF. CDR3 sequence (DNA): TGTGCCAGCAGTTTACCACCGGGACAGGGGAACACCGGGGAGCTGTTTTTT.

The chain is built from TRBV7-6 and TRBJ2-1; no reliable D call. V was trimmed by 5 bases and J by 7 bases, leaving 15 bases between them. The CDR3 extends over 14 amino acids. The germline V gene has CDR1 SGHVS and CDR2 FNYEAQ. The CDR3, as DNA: TGTGCCAGCAGCCCCTCACCTAATGTAAATGAGCAGTTCTTC. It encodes CASSPSPNVNEQFF.

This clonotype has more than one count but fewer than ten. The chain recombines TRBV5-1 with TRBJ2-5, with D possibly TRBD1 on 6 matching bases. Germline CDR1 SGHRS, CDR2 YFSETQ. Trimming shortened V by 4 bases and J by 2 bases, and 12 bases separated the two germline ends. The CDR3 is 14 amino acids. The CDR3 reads CASSEGHTQETQYF. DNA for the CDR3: TGCGCCAGCAGCGAGGGACATACTCAAGAGACCCAGTACTTC.

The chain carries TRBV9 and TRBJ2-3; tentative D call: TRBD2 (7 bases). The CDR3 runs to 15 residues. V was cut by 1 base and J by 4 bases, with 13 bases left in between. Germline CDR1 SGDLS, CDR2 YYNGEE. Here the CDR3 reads CASSVSGGGADTQYF. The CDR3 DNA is TGTGCCAGCAGCGTATCGGGGGGCGGGGCAGATACGCAGTATTTT.

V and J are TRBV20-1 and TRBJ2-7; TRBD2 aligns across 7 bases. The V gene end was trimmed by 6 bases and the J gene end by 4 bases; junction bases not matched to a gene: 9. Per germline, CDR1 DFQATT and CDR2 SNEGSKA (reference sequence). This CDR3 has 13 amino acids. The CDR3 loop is CSAAGTNLYEQYF. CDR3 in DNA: TGCAGTGCAGCCGGGACTAACCTATACGAGCAGTACTTC.

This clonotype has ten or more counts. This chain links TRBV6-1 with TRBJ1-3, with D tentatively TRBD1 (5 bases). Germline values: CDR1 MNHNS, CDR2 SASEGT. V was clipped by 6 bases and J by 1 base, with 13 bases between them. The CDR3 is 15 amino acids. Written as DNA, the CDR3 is TGTGCCAGCAGCCATAAGACAGAGTCTGGAAACACCATATATTTT. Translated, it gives CASSHKTESGNTIYF.

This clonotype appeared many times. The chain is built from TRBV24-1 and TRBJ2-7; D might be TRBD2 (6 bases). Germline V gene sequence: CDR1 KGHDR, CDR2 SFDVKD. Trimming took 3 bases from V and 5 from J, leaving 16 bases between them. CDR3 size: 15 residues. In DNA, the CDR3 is TGTGCCACCAGTGATCTCGCGGGGATGCGGAACGAGCAGTACGTC. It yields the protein CATSDLAGMRNEQYV.

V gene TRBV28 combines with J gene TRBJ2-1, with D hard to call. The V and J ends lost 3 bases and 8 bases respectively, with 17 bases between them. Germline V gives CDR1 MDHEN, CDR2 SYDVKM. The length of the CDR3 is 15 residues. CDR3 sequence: CASSFFGQPRDEQFF. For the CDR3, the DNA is TGTGCCAGCAGTTTTTTCGGCCAGCCCCGGGATGAGCAGTTCTTC.

CDR3 in DNA: TGTGCCAGCAGGGGCCCCACAGGGGAAAACTATGGCTACACCTTC. Its translation is CASRGPTGENYGYTF. The chain couples TRBV28 to TRBJ1-2; 7 bases map to TRBD1. Per germline, CDR1 MDHEN and CDR2 SYDVKM. V shed 6 bases, J shed 2 bases, and the junction held 9 bases outside the gene matches. This CDR3 has 15 residues.

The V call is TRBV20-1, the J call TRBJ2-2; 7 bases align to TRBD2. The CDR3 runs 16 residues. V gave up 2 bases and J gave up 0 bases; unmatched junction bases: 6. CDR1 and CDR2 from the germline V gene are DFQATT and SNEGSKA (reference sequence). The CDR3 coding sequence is TGCAGTGCTAGAATGCCGGGACTACCGAACACCGGGGAGCTGTTTTTT. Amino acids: CSARMPGLPNTGELFF.